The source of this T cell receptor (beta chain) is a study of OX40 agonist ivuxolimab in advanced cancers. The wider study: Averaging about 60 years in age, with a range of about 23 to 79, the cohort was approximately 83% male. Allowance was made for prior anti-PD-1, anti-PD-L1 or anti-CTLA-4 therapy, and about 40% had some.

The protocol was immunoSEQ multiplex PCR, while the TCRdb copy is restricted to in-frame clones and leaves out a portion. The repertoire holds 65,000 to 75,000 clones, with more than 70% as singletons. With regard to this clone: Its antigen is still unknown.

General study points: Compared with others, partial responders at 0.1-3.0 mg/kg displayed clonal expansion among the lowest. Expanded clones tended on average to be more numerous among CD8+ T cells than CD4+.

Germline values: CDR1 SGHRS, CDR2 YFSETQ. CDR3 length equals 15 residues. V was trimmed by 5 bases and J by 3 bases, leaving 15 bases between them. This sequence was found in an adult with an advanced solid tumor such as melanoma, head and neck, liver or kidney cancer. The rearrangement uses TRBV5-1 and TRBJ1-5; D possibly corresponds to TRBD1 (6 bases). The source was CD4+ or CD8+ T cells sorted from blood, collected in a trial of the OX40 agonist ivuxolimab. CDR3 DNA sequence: TGCGCCAGCAGTCCCTCCGGGGACACCAATCAGCCCCAGCATTTT. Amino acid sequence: CASSPSGDTNQPQHF.